These 27 T cell receptor beta chains were all obtained from the same sample, sequenced in a study of regulatory T cells in long-lasting Graves disease. Construction of TCR beta libraries relied on iRepertoire HTBI primers and on Arm-PCR targeting CDR3 regions. TCRdb itself ran the multiplex PCR reads through MiXCR, one entry per CDR3 protein. The sample has about 200,000 distinct CDR3 sequences; about a sixth are singletons. Time point in this sample: newly diagnosed GD, antithyroid drugs for less than 3 months. PBMCs provided the RNA from which the TCR library was made. Sequencing was performed on peripheral blood mononuclear cells (PBMCs), taken at new diagnosis, from a patient treated with antithyroid drugs. These receptors were obtained from a female donor with Graves disease.

In its sample, this clonotype was seen many times. The genes are TRBV10-3 and TRBJ1-1; TRBD1 is a possible D gene (5 bases). Per germline, CDR1 ENHRY and CDR2 SYGVKD. Trimming left V 3 bases short and J 6 bases short, with 11 bases between. The CDR3 consists of 13 residues. CDR3 region: CAISDSGGAEAFF. CDR3 sequence (DNA): TGTGCCATCAGTGACTCGGGAGGGGCTGAAGCTTTCTTT.

As to this clonotype: A much larger clone differs by one base, so this may be a read error. The rearrangement links TRBV30 to TRBJ2-3; D might be TRBD1 (5 bases). The CDR3 totals 17 residues. Deletions cut 0 bases from V and 1 base from J, with 17 bases between. Germline lookup yields CDR1 GTSNPN and CDR2 SVGIG (reference sequence). CDR3: CAWSVWIGAAGTDTQYF. DNA for the CDR3: TGTGCCTGGAGTGTATGGATAGGGGCTGCTGGCACAGATACGCAGTATTTT.

This clonotype was counted at least ten times. The chain has TRBV7-8 and TRBJ1-2; perhaps TRBD1 as D (6 bases). The germline CDR1 and CDR2 sequences are SGHVS and FQNEAQ. The CDR3 consists of 16 residues. Between the trimmed V and J ends, which lost 2 bases and 4 bases, there was a span of 17 bases. This CDR3 is CASSLSGALAGYGYTF. DNA for the CDR3: TGTGCCAGCAGCTTATCAGGGGCTTTGGCTGGCTATGGCTACACCTTC.

This clonotype was detected many times. This sequence joins TRBV3-1 and TRBJ1-1; the D gene is possibly TRBD1 (5 bases). This CDR3 spans 14 amino acids. Germline lookup yields CDR1 LGHDT and CDR2 YNNKEL (reference sequence). With 4 bases removed from V and 1 base from J, the gap between germline ends came to 10 bases. The CDR3 loop is CASSPRQTNTEAFF. CDR3 in DNA: TGTGCCAGCAGCCCCAGACAGACGAACACTGAAGCTTTCTTT.

The table lists this clonotype with a few counts. A much larger clone differs from this one at a single base, so this may be a read error. V is TRBV19 and J is TRBJ2-7; tentatively, D is TRBD1 or TRBD2 (5 bases each). Germline assignment: CDR1 LNHDA and CDR2 SQIVND (reference sequence). The CDR3 spans 14 residues. This CDR3 reads CASSMPGTPYEQCF. Here the CDR3 DNA reads TGTGCCAGTAGTATGCCAGGGACCCCCTACGAGCAGTGCTTC.

The table lists this clonotype with a few counts. The chain links TRBV24-1 to TRBJ2-5, with D unresolved. From germline, CDR1 is KGHDR and CDR2 SFDVKD. V shed 0 bases and J shed 7 bases, with 2 bases lying between them. The CDR3 has 11 residues. In DNA, the CDR3 is TGTGCCACCAGTGATTTGGGGACCCAGTACTTC. It translates to CATSDLGTQYF.

The table lists this clonotype with many counts. This sequence joins TRBV9 and TRBJ1-1; weak D call: TRBD1 (6 bases). V lost 2 bases to trimming and J lost 0 bases, with 11 bases between them. Germline V lookup: CDR1 SGDLS, CDR2 YYNGEE. The CDR3 extends over 15 amino acids. CDR3 sequence reads: CASSVQGNMNTEAFF. In nucleotides, the CDR3 is TGTGCCAGCAGCGTGCAGGGGAATATGAACACTGAAGCTTTCTTT.

This clonotype was seen only a few times. The chain couples TRBV7-3 to TRBJ2-1; possibly TRBD1 or TRBD2 for D (7 bases each). This CDR3 is 14 amino acids long. V was clipped by 3 bases and J by 8 bases, with 14 bases between them. From germline, CDR1 is SGHTA and CDR2 FQGTGA. The CDR3: CASSFRGGGDEQFF. The CDR3 nucleotides are TGTGCCAGCAGCTTTAGGGGAGGGGGCGATGAGCAGTTCTTC.

Many counts were recorded for this clonotype. This chain joins TRBV11-1 and TRBJ1-6; D is unresolved. Germline CDR1 reads SGHAT; CDR2 reads FQDESV (reference sequence). V dropped 1 base and J dropped 7 bases, with 5 bases sitting between them. The CDR3 runs to 13 residues. CDR3 residues: CASSLEKNSPLHF. DNA for the CDR3: TGTGCCAGCAGCTTAGAGAAGAATTCACCCCTCCACTTT.

The rearrangement links TRBV24-1 to TRBJ1-1; 8 bases agree with TRBD1. Germline V lookup: CDR1 KGHDR, CDR2 SFDVKD. Trimming removed 7 bases from V and 11 bases from J; junction bases left unmatched: 5. The CDR3 spans 11 residues. CDR3 sequence (DNA): TGTGCCACCAGGACAGGGGATAGGGCTTTCTTT. It is translated as CATRTGDRAFF.

This clonotype came up many times. The chain has TRBV15 and TRBJ2-4; 8 nucleotides align to TRBD2. V shed 0 bases, J shed 0 bases, and the junction held 10 bases outside the gene matches. Looked up from germline, CDR1 is LNHNV and CDR2 is YYDKDF (reference sequence). CDR3 length equals 19 residues. In DNA, the CDR3 is TGTGCCACCAGCAGAGAATTGGGCTTAGCGGGACTAGCCAAAAACATTCAGTACTTC. Protein product: CATSRELGLAGLAKNIQYF.

There are a few counts of this clonotype. V gene TRBV2 combines with J gene TRBJ1-2; 9 bases match TRBD1. CDR1 and CDR2 (germline): SNHLY, FYNNEI. There are 14 residues in the CDR3. The V segment lost 6 bases and the J segment 3 bases; nucleotides outside the gene matches: 5. As DNA, the CDR3 is TGTGCCAGCAGATGGGGACAGGGCTACTATGGCTACACCTTC. This sequence encodes CASRWGQGYYGYTF.

V gene TRBV28 combines with J gene TRBJ2-5; D might be TRBD2 (7 bases). Germline loops: CDR1 MDHEN, CDR2 SYDVKM. The CDR3 is made up of 15 amino acids. V was pared by 6 bases and J by 5 bases, with 19 bases between. CDR3 DNA sequence: TGTGCCAGCAGCCCGGTTCGGGGGGCAGGGGAGACCCAGTACTTC. It yields the protein CASSPVRGAGETQYF.

Worth noting for this clonotype: It differs at one base from a far larger clone, so likely a read error. This sequence joins TRBV11-2 and TRBJ2-1; weak D call: TRBD1 (5 bases). The DNA end lines up better with TRBJ2-5; the J call may be wrong. There are 13 residues in the CDR3. Germline CDR1 reads SGHAT; CDR2 reads FQNNGV. Here the CDR3 reads CASKGHGQETQYF. The DNA for the CDR3 is TGTGCCAGCAAAGGACACGGACAAGAGACCCAGTACTTC.

This clonotype was seen many times. J is TRBJ1-1 and V is TRBV6-2 or TRBV6-3; D remains unclear. Between the trimmed V and J ends, which lost 1 base and 1 base, there was a span of 7 bases. CDR1 is MNHEY, CDR2 SVGEGT, per germline. There are 14 residues in the CDR3. CDR3 nucleotides: TGTGCCAGCAGTTACTGGGCTCAGAACACTGAAGCTTTCTTT. It translates to CASSYWAQNTEAFF.

The chain combines TRBV12-3 or TRBV12-4 with TRBJ2-3, with 8 positions matching TRBD2. V trimming: 7 bases; J trimming: 4 bases; junction bases outside the gene matches: 7. This CDR3 region has 14 residues. The CDR3 nucleotides read TGTGCCAGCACCTACAGCGGGAGCTCAGATACGCAGTATTTT. Translation: CASTYSGSSDTQYF.

The V gene is TRBV6-2 or TRBV6-3, the J gene TRBJ2-6; 11 bases line up with TRBD2. The germline V gene has CDR1 MNHEY and CDR2 SVGEGT. This CDR3 comprises 17 residues. Trimming took 2 bases from V and 2 from J; bases not matched to a gene: 2. CDR3 in DNA: TGTGCCAGCAGTTACACTAGCGGGAGAGCTGGGGCCAACGTCCTGACTTTC. Residues: CASSYTSGRAGANVLTF.

The gene calls are TRBV6-1 and TRBJ1-5, with TRBD1 identical over 8 bases. This CDR3 has 15 amino acids. V lost 3 bases and J lost 7; bases outside the gene matches: 8. Germline V gene lookup returns CDR1 MNHNS and CDR2 SASEGT. CDR3 residues: CASSESGTGLQPQHF. The CDR3 DNA reads TGTGCCAGCAGTGAGTCCGGGACAGGCCTCCAGCCCCAGCATTTT.

This clonotype was picked up a small number of times. V and J are TRBV19 and TRBJ2-1; no clear D. V was cut by 6 bases and J by 5 bases, with 20 bases left in between. Germline CDR1 and CDR2: LNHDA and SQIVND (reference sequence). This CDR3 spans 16 amino acids. The CDR3 DNA reads TGTGCCAGTAGCCCCCCCCTGGCGCAACTTAACAATGAGCAGTTCTTC. Translated: CASSPPLAQLNNEQFF. The full variable domain, in which reference TRBV19 and TRBJ2-1 provide the parts outside the CDR3, is DGGITQSPKYLFRKEGQNVTLSCEQNLNHDAMYWYRQDPGQGLRLIYYSQIVNDFQKGDIAEGYSVSREKKESFPLTVTSAQKNPTAFYLCASSPPLAQLNNEQFFGPGTRLTVL.

The chain combines TRBV7-3 with TRBJ2-1; a possible D gene is TRBD1 (6 bases). The CDR3 contains 14 residues. V was trimmed by 0 bases and J by 10 bases, leaving 13 bases between them. CDR1 is SGHTA, CDR2 FQGTGA, per germline. The CDR3 DNA reads as TGTGCCAGCAGCTTAACAAGGGGGTCGGGGGAGCAGTTCTTC. This gives the protein CASSLTRGSGEQFF. The full variable domain, completed using reference TRBV7-3 and TRBJ2-1, is GAGVSQTPSNKVTEKGKYVELRCDPISGHTALYWYRQSLGQGPEFLIYFQGTGAADDSGLPNDRFFAVRPEGSVSTLKIQRTERGDSAVYLCASSLTRGSGEQFFGPGTRLTVL.

This clonotype was seen more than once but under ten times. This rearrangement joins TRBV5-4 to TRBJ1-2; TRBD1 matches 9 bases. Germline trimming cut 0 bases from V and 3 bases from J; bases unmatched to any gene: 3. The CDR3 sequence is 15 residues long. The germline V gene has CDR1 SGHNT and CDR2 YYREEE (reference sequence). CDR3 region: CASSLDRGRDYGYTF. The CDR3 DNA sequence: TGTGCCAGCAGCTTGGACAGGGGGCGCGACTATGGCTACACCTTC.

This clonotype showed up many times. The gene calls are TRBV28 and TRBJ2-3; 8 bases agree with TRBD2. Unmatched junction bases numbered 11, after V lost 6 bases and J lost 6 bases. This CDR3 has 15 residues. Germline values: CDR1 MDHEN, CDR2 SYDVKM. DNA for the CDR3: TGTGCCAGCAGCCTTATAGGGCCGGGAGGGGATACGCAGTATTTT. As protein: CASSLIGPGGDTQYF.

As to this clonotype: At one end, the junction sequence differs from germline, possibly due to a read error. The chain combines TRBV2 with TRBJ2-7, with 9 positions matching TRBD2. CDR3 length equals 20 residues. Germline V gives CDR1 SNHLY, CDR2 FYNNEI. Here the CDR3 DNA reads TGCGCCAGCAGCCACCGACAATTGGGAAGGGGGGGGACTAGCACCTACGAGCAGTACTTC. Translated: CASSHRQLGRGGTSTYEQYF.

The table lists this clonotype with many counts. This chain joins TRBV28 and TRBJ1-5; no clear D. The CDR3 contains 11 residues. Germline lookup yields CDR1 MDHEN and CDR2 SYDVKM. Trimming took off 4 bases at V and 6 bases at J, with 4 bases between the two ends. In nucleotides, the CDR3 is TGTGCCAGCAGTTCTAGTCAGCCCCAGCATTTT. Encoded protein: CASSSSQPQHF.

CDR3 residues: CGLGRDSYEQYF. The CDR3 region has the DNA TGTGGTTTAGGGCGGGACTCCTACGAGCAGTACTTC. The V gene is TRBV30, the J gene TRBJ2-7; a possible D gene is TRBD2 (6 bases). The CDR3 consists of 12 residues. Germline-derived CDR1 and CDR2 are GTSNPN and SVGIG (reference sequence). The complete variable domain, with remaining parts taken from reference TRBV30 and TRBJ2-7, reads SQTIHQWPATLVQPVGSPLSLECTVEGTSNPNLYWYRQAAGRGLQLLFYSVGIGQISSEVPQNLSASRPQDRQFILSSKKLLLSDSGFYLCGLGRDSYEQYFGPGTRLTVT.

This clonotype has ten or more counts. The genes are TRBV7-2 and TRBJ2-3; D is uncertain. The CDR3 is 12 amino acids. The germline V gene has CDR1 SGHTA and CDR2 FQGNSA. V lost 5 bases to trimming and J lost 6 bases, with 9 bases between them. DNA for the CDR3: TGTGCCAGCAGCATAACTTCGGATACGCAGTATTTT. This gives the protein CASSITSDTQYF.

This clonotype was seen a few times. V is TRBV7-3 and J is TRBJ1-1; TRBD1 is a possible D gene (5 bases). CDR3 length: 14 residues. The V end lost 3 bases, the J end lost 1 base, and 9 bases lay between the germline ends. CDR1 and CDR2 (germline): SGHTA, FQGTGA. CDR3 nucleotide sequence: TGTGCCAGCAGCTTGTATGGGGCGAACACTGAAGCTTTCTTT. This translates into CASSLYGANTEAFF.